This T cell receptor (beta chain) was sequenced in a study of T cell changes during pregnancy in multiple sclerosis. Germline CDR1 reads KGHSH; CDR2 reads LQKENI. The CDR3 consists of 13 residues. Between the trimmed V and J ends, which lost 4 bases and 4 bases, there was a span of 10 bases. The table came from immunoSEQ multiplex PCR; TCRdb's copy has only in-frame clones and leaves some out. The data show roughly 40,000 clones, almost 95% seen once. This clonotype originated in a female donor with multiple sclerosis, enrolled in a pregnancy study. This material consisted of CD4+ T cells from peripheral blood mononuclear cells, taken after pregnancy. The chain combines TRBV18 with TRBJ1-2, with D maybe TRBD1 (5 bases). Here the CDR3 reads CASSQGEVYGYTF. CDR3 DNA: TGTGCCAGCTCACAAGGGGAGGTCTATGGCTACACCTTC.